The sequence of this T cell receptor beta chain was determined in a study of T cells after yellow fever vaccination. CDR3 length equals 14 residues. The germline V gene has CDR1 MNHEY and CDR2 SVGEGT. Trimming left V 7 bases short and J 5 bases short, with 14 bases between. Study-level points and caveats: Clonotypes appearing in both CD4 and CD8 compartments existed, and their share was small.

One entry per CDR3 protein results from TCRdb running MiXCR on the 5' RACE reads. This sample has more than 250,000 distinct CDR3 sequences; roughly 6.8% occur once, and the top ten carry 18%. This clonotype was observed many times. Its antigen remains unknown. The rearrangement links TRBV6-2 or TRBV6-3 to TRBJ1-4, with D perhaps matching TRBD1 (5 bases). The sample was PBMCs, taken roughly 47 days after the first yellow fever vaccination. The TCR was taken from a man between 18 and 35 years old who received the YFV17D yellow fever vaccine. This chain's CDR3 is CASTPGRENEKLFF. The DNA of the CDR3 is TGTGCCAGCACCCCGGGACGTGAGAATGAAAAACTGTTTTTT.